This T cell receptor beta chain was sequenced during a study of long-term antiretroviral therapy in people with HIV. Study results and limitations: Clones expanded before ART dominated the repertoire at all time points.

Sequencing used immunoSEQ v3.0 at survey level. This table comes from immunoSEQ multiplex PCR, and its TCRdb copy is limited to in-frame clones, with some not included. The table lists 20,000 to 25,000 clones, 75% to 90% of them singletons. CDR1 SGHNT and CDR2 YYREEE come from the germline V gene (reference sequence). V was pared by 6 bases and J by 6 bases, with 8 bases of the junction left unmatched. CDR3 length: 14 amino acids. Regarding this clone: Its antigen is unidentified.

The chain joins TRBV5-4 to TRBJ2-3; 9 nucleotides agree with TRBD1. The origin of this receptor is a man over 45 with HIV. This sample comprised unsorted PBMCs, obtained 0.4 years after starting antiretroviral therapy. The CDR3 is CASTTGTGKDTQYF. The DNA for the CDR3 is TGTGCCAGCACCACCGGGACAGGGAAGGATACGCAGTATTTT.